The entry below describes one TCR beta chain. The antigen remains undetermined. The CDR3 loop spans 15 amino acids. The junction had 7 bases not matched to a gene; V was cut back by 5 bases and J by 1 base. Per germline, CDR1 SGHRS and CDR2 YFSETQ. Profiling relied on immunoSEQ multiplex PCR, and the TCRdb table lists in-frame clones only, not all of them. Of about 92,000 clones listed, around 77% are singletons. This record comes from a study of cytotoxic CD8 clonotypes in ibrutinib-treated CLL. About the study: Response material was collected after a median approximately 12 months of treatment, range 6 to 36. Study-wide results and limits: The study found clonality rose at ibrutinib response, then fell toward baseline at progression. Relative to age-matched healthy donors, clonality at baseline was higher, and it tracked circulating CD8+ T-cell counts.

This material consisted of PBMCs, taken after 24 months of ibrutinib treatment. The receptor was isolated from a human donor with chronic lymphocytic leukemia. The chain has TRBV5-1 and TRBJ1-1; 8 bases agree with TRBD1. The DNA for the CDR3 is TGCGCCAGCAGTCCCGCCGGGACAGGGAACACTGAAGCTTTCTTT. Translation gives CASSPAGTGNTEAFF.